This section outlines one T cell receptor (beta chain) sequence together with its context. This record comes from a study of blood T cell repertoires in COVID-19. About the study: Whether acute or convalescent, the COVID-19 samples came from the United States, Italy and Spain. T cells, B-cell-depleted T cells, or PBMCs provided the cDNA or gDNA that served as material.

In the authors' workflow: Estimation of nucleated cell counts relied on the amplification of reference gene primers. Generated by immunoSEQ multiplex PCR, the TCRdb table keeps only in-frame clones and is missing some. The D gene and trimming were derived from the DNA, and the V and J assignments and clone size from that table. The table lists about 26,000 clones, 90% of them singletons. The clonotype originates from a man aged 65 to 85 with acute or convalescent COVID-19. Sequenced: peripheral blood.

CDR3 protein: CASRPGQGLTGELFF. DNA of the CDR3: TGTGCCAGCAGACCGGGACAGGGACTCACCGGGGAGCTGTTTTTT. V gene TRBV2 combines with J gene TRBJ2-2; TRBD1 matches 9 bases. CDR1 is SNHLY, CDR2 FYNNEI, per germline. This CDR3 region has 15 residues. J lost 4 bases, V lost 6 bases, and 6 bases had no gene match.